The 7 T cell receptor beta chains reported below all come from one sample, sequenced in a study of shared clonotypes between healthy human individuals (dated by TCRdb to the early 2020s). CD8 naive samples consisted of CD45RO-negative cells that were positively selected for CCR7, yielding a CD45RA+CCR7+ population without TemRA cells. Library preparation was by the immunoSEQ multiplex PCR assay. The table comes from immuneACCESS by way of TCRdb, which keeps in-frame sequences with V and J called. Part of the clones is missing from these tables; in studies checked, under half for an unresolved V gene and the rest for unknown reasons. Across this sample there are roughly 2.1 million clones, with about 93% seen only once. Jointly, the top ten make up under 2% of the sample. The material sequenced was naive CD8+ T cells from PBMCs. In light of the paper, this sample's cell subset or site label describes: CD45RA+CCR7+. The receptors were sampled from a man between 18 and 29 years old in good health. Some clones in this sample may be carry-over from other donors' samples.

The V call is TRBV7-8, the J call TRBJ1-5; D gene unclear. Trimming removed 5 bases from V and 4 bases from J, with 12 bases in between. CDR3 length: 14 amino acids. CDR1 is SGHVS, CDR2 FQNEAQ, per germline. CDR3 nucleotides: TGTGCCAGCAGCACCGGTGGGTATAATCAGCCCCAGCATTTT. Protein product: CASSTGGYNQPQHF.

The chain uses TRBV1 and TRBJ2-1; the table's D gene call, TRBD2, was not cross checked with the DNA. TRBV1 is termed a pseudogene. There are 16 residues in the CDR3. CDR3 sequence: CTSSMGTSGAYNEQFF. The CDR3 coding sequence is TGCACCAGCAGCATGGGGACTAGCGGGGCCTACAATGAGCAGTTCTTC.

The chain links TRBV2 to TRBJ2-7, with 7 bases aligning to TRBD1. Germline CDR1 and CDR2: SNHLY and FYNNEI. V lost 10 bases and J lost 3; bases outside the gene matches: 12. This CDR3 has 14 amino acids. As DNA, the CDR3 is TGTGCCACCGAACGGCCGGGACAGAGCTACGAGCAGTACTTC. It yields the protein CATERPGQSYEQYF. Using reference TRBV2 and TRBJ2-7 for the parts outside the CDR3, the full variable domain is EPEVTQTPSHQVTQMGQEVILRCVPISNHLYFYWYRQILGQKVEFLVSFYNNEISEKSEIFDDQFSVERPDGSNFTLKIRSTKLEDSAMYFCATERPGQSYEQYFGPGTRLTVT.

The chain couples TRBV7-9 to TRBJ2-5; D perhaps matches TRBD2 (5 bases). The CDR3 runs to 15 residues. Germline V gene sequence: CDR1 SEHNR, CDR2 FQNEAQ (reference sequence). V lost 5 bases, J lost 0 bases, and 13 bases lay in between. Here the CDR3 DNA reads TGTGCCAGCAGCGAGTGGACCGGGAACCAAGAGACCCAGTACTTC. The encoded protein is CASSEWTGNQETQYF.

The chain has TRBV4-1 and TRBJ1-1; TRBD1 is a possible D gene (5 bases). The CDR3 is made up of 16 amino acids. Trimming cost V 3 bases and J 0 bases, with 14 bases left between them. Per the germline V gene, CDR1 is MGHRA and CDR2 is YSYEKL. CDR3 in DNA: TGCGCCAGCAGCCACCCTCGTGGGGGGGTGAACACTGAAGCTTTCTTT. Encoded protein: CASSHPRGGVNTEAFF.

About this clone itself: Other DNA sequences from this sample encode an identical CDR3 as well. The chain carries TRBV11-2 and TRBJ1-1; 7 bases are a match to TRBD1. V dropped 3 bases and J dropped 8; count of bases not matched to a gene: 3. The CDR3 contains 12 residues. Germline-derived CDR1 and CDR2 are SGHAT and FQNNGV. The CDR3 DNA reads TGTGCCAGCAGCTTGGGGACAGCGGAAGCTTTCTTT. Protein sequence: CASSLGTAEAFF.

The chain couples TRBV28 to TRBJ1-1; a possible D gene is TRBD1 (6 bases). The V end was cut by 8 bases, the J end by 1 base, with 14 bases between. CDR1 and CDR2 (germline): MDHEN, SYDVKM. The CDR3 is made up of 14 amino acids. CDR3 region: CASGTDRWNTEAFF. In DNA, the CDR3 is TGTGCCAGCGGAACCGACAGGTGGAACACTGAAGCTTTCTTT.